Given below is one T cell receptor beta chain in context. No antigen is known for it. The sample is drawn from a study of a mutant IDH1 vaccine in newly diagnosed glioma. Study in general: Radiotherapy alone preceded vaccination by 4-6 weeks; alternatively, vaccination started with temozolomide cycles. Before enrollment, the patients had been treated with radiotherapy alone, temozolomide alone, or both together. Most of them had received both. Study conclusions and caveats: Seemingly, pseudoprogression had no relation to changes in the top peripheral T cell clonotypes.

The table came from immunoSEQ multiplex PCR; TCRdb's copy has only in-frame clones and leaves some out. The sample lists around 70,000 clones; roughly 84% were seen once. Germline CDR1 SGHTA, CDR2 FQGNSA. Trimming at V came to 5 bases and at J to 2 bases, leaving 8 bases not matched to a gene. This CDR3 spans 15 amino acids. The time point here: week 35, safety follow-up. The vaccine gave 300 ug of a 20-mer mutant IDH1 peptide subcutaneously per dose. Newly diagnosed WHO grade 3 or 4 IDH1-mutant, ATRX-lost astrocytomas were identified in the donors. This TCR derives from a young man with glioma. The sequenced sample was PBMCs, obtained from a glioma patient whose treatment included an IDH1 peptide vaccine. The chain links TRBV7-2 to TRBJ1-1; 7 bases agree with TRBD1. The CDR3 protein is CASSPRGAGNTEAFF. In nucleotides, the CDR3 is TGTGCCAGCAGCCCCAGGGGGGCAGGAAACACTGAAGCTTTCTTT.